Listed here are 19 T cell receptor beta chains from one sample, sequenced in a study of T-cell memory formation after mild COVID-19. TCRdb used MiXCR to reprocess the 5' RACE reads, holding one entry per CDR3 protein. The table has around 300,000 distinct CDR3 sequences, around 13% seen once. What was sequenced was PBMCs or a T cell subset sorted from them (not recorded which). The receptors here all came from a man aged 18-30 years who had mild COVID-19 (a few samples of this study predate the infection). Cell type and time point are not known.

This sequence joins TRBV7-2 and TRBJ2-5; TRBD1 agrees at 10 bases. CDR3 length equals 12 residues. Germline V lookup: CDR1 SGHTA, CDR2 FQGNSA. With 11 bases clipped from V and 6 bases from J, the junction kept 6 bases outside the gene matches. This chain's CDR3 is CAVRTGGQTQYF. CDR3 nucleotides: TGTGCCGTTAGGACAGGGGGACAGACCCAGTACTTC.

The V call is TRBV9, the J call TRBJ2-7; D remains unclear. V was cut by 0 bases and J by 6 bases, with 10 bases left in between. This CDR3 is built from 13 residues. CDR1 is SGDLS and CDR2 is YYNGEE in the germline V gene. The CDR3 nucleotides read TGTGCCAGCAGCGTAGAAATGGAGAGCGAGCAGTACTTC. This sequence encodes CASSVEMESEQYF. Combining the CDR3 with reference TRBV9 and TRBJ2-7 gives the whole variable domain DSGVTQTPKHLITATGQRVTLRCSPRSGDLSVYWYQQSLDQGLQFLIQYYNGEERAKGNILERFSAQQFPDLHSELNLSSLELGDSALYFCASSVEMESEQYFGPGTRLTVT.

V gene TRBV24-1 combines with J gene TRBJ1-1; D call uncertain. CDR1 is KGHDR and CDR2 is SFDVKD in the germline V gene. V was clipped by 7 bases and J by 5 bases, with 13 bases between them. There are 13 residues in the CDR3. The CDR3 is CATRGSFSTEAFF. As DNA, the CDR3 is TGTGCCACCAGGGGTTCATTTTCTACTGAAGCTTTCTTT.

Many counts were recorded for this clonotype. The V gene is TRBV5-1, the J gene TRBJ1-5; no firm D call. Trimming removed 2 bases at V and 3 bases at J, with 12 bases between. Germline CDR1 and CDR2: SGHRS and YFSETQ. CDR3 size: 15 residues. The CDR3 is CASSLRGEPNQPQHF. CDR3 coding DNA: TGCGCCAGCAGCTTACGTGGCGAACCCAATCAGCCCCAGCATTTT.

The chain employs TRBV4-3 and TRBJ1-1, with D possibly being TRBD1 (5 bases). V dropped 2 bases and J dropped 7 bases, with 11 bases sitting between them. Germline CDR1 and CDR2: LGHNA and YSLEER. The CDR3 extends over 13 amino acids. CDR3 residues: CASSQSPDNEAFF. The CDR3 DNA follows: TGCGCCAGCAGCCAATCCCCGGACAATGAAGCTTTCTTT.

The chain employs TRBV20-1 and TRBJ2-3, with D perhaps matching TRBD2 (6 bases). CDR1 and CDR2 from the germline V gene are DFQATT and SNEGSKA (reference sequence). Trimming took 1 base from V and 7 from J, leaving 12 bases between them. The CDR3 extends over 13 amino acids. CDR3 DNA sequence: TGCAGTGCTAGAGTGTACGGCGGGAATACGCAGTATTTT. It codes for CSARVYGGNTQYF.

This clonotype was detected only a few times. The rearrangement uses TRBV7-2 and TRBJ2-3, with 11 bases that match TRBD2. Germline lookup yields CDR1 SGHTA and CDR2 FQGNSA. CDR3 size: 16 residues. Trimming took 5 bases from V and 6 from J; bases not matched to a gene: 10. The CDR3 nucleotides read TGTGCCAGCAGCCCCACTTTAGCGGGGGGGAGGGATACGCAGTATTTT. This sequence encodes CASSPTLAGGRDTQYF.

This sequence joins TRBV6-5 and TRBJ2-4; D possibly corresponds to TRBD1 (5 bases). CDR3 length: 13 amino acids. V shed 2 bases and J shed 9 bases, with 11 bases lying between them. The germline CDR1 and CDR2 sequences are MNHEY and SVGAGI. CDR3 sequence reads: CASSYVGRGIQYF. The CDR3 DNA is TGTGCCAGCAGTTACGTAGGAAGGGGCATTCAGTACTTC.

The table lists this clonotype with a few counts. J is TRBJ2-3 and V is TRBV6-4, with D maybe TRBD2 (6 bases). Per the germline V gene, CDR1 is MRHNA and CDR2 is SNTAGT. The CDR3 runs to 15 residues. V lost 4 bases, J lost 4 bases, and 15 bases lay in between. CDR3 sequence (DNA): TGTGCCAGCAGTGCGGGACTCACCACCCCAGATACGCAGTATTTT. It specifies CASSAGLTTPDTQYF.

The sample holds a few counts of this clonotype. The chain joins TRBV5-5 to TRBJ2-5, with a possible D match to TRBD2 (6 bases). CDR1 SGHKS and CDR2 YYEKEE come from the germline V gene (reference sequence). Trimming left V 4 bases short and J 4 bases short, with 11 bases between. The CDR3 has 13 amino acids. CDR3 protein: CASSRGAGETQYF. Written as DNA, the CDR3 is TGTGCCAGCAGCCGAGGAGCGGGAGAGACCCAGTACTTC. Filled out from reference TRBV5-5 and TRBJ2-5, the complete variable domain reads DAGVTQSPTHLIKTRGQQVTLRCSPISGHKSVSWYQQVLGQGPQFIFQYYEKEERGRGNFPDRFSARQFPNYSSELNVNALLLGDSALYLCASSRGAGETQYFGPGTRLLVL.

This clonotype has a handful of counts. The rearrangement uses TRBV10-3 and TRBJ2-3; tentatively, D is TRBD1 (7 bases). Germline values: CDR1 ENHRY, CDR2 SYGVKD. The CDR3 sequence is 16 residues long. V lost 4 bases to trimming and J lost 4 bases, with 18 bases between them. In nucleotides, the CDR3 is TGTGCCATCAGTGGTCAATACAGGGGAGGCGCAGATACGCAGTATTTT. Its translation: CAISGQYRGGADTQYF.

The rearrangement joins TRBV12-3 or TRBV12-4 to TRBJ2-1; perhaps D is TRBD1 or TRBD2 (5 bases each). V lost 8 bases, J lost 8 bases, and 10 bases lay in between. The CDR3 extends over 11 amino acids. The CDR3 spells CASRLGDEQFF. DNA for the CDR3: TGTGCCAGCCGGTTGGGGGATGAGCAGTTCTTC.

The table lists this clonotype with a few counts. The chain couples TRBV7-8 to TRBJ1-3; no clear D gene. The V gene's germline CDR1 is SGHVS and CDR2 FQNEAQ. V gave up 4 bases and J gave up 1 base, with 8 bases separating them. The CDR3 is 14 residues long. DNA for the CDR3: TGTGCCAGCAGCTACCTATTATCTGGAAACACCATATATTTT. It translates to CASSYLLSGNTIYF.

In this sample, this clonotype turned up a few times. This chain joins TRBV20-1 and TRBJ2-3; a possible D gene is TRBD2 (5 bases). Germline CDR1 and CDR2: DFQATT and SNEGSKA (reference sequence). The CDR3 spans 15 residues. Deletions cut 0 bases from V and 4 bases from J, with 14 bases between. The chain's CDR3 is CSARDARGGADTQYF. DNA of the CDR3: TGCAGTGCTAGAGATGCCCGGGGTGGGGCAGATACGCAGTATTTT.

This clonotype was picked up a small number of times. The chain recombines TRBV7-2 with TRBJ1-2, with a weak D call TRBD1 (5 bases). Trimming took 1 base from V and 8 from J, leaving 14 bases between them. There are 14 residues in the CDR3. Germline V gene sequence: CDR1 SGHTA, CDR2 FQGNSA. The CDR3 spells CASSLEQERGGYTF. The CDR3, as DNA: TGTGCCAGCAGCTTAGAACAGGAGAGAGGAGGCTACACCTTC.

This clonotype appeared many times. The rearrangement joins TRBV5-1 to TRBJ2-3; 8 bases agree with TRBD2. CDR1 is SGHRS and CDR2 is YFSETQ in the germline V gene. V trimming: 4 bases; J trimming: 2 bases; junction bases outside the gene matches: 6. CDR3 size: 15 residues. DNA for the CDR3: TGCGCCAGCAGCCCGGGGGGGGGCCCCACAGATACGCAGTATTTT. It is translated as CASSPGGGPTDTQYF.

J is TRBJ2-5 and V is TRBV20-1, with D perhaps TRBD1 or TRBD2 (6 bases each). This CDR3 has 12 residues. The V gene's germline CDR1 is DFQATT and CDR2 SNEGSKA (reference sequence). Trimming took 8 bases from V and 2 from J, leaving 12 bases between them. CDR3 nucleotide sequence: TGCAGTACGGGGGCCCGACAAGAGACCCAGTACTTC. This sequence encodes CSTGARQETQYF.

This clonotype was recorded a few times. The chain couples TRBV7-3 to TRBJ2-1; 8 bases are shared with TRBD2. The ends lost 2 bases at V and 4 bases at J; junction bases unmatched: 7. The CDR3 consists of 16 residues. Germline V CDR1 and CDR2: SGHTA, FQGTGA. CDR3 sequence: CASSLATGGAYNEQFF. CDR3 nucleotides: TGTGCCAGCAGCTTAGCTACCGGGGGGGCTTACAATGAGCAGTTCTTC.

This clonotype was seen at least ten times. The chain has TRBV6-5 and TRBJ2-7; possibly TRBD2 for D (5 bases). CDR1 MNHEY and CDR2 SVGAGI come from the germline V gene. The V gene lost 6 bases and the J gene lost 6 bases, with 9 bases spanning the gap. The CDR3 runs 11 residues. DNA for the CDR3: TGTGCCAGCAGGGCCGCGGGCGAGCAGTACTTC. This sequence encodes CASRAAGEQYF.